Detailed here is one T cell receptor (beta chain). This specimen belongs to a study of blood T cell repertoires in COVID-19. In the study overall: Sites across the United States, Italy and Spain contributed samples from acute and convalescent COVID-19.

In the authors' workflow: Estimates of nucleated cell counts were drawn from the amplification of reference gene primers. Produced via immunoSEQ multiplex PCR; TCRdb's table is partial and in-frame only. Clone size and the V and J calls come from that table; the DNA yielded D and trimming. The sample lists 120,000 or so clones, more than 75% seen once, with approximately 8% in the top ten. The germline CDR1 and CDR2 sequences are SGDLS and YYNGEE. V shed 3 bases and J shed 5 bases, with 20 bases lying between them. The length of the CDR3 is 16 residues. The source of this sequence is a man aged 50-59 years with acute or convalescent COVID-19. This chain uses TRBV9 with TRBJ2-5, with D unclear. The sample comprised peripheral blood. The CDR3 here is CASSARISENVETQYF. DNA for the CDR3: TGTGCCAGCAGCGCCCGTATCTCGGAGAACGTGGAGACCCAGTACTTC.